This TCR beta chain was captured in a study of shared clonotypes between healthy human individuals. The study separated CD4+ cells into CD45RA+ naive and CD45RA-negative memory subsets. V trimming: 5 bases; J trimming: 2 bases; junction bases outside the gene matches: 9. This CDR3 spans 14 amino acids. Germline V gene data show CDR1 as GTSNPN and CDR2 as SVGIG (reference sequence). 200 to 250 ng DNA, approximately 31,000 T cell genomes, went into each sorted-subset replicate PCR. Study processing details: ImmunoSEQ gave junction-only sequences without quality scores, so filtering differed. Produced via immunoSEQ multiplex PCR; TCRdb's table is partial and in-frame only. V and J calls and clone size are copied from that table; D and trimming were computed from the DNA. The repertoire holds 2,100,000 or so clones, with approximately 95% as singletons.

What was sequenced was naive CD4+ T cells sorted from blood. Regarding subset: CD45RA+ positively selected. The chain has TRBV30 and TRBJ2-7; 7 bases agree with TRBD1. This sequence was found in a man between 18 and 35 years old in good health. The CDR3, as DNA: TGTGCCTGGGCCAATATACAGGGGACCTACGAGCAGTACTTC. Amino acid sequence: CAWANIQGTYEQYF.